The clone carrying this T cell receptor beta chain was seen more than once but under ten times. The sequenced template was RNA, covering the TCR beta CDR3 region. In the first round, RT-PCR was carried out with HTBI primers, and a multiplex PCR formed the second round. TCRdb reanalysed the multiplex PCR reads using MiXCR and keeps one entry per CDR3 protein. The sample includes hundreds of thousands of distinct CDR3 sequences, 22% of them seen just once. The source of the sample is a study of Graves' ophthalmopathy and Graves' hyperthyroidism. Trimming took 4 bases from V and 2 from J, leaving 12 bases between them. The germline gives CDR1 SGHRS, CDR2 YFSETQ. The CDR3 extends over 14 amino acids.

The sequencing sample was made of peripheral blood. This TCR came from a woman younger than 30 with stable Graves' hyperthyroidism. Some clones in this sample may be carry-over from other donors' samples. The rearrangement uses TRBV5-1 and TRBJ2-5; D is perhaps TRBD2 (6 bases). The CDR3 nucleotides read TGCGCCAGCAGCCTGATGGGAGGTCAAGAGACCCAGTACTTC. Protein: CASSLMGGQETQYF.